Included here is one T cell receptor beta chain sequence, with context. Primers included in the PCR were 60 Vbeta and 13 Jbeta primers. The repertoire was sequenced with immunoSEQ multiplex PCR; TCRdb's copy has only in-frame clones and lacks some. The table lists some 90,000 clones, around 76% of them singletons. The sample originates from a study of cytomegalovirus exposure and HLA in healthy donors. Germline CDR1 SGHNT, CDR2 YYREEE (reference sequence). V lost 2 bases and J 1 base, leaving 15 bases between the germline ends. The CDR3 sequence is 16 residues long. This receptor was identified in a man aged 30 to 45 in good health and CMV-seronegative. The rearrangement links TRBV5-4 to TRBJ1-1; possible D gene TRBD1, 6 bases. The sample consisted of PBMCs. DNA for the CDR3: TGTGCCAGCAGCTTAACAGGACAGTTGGGGAACACTGAAGCTTTCTTT. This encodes CASSLTGQLGNTEAFF.